This TCR beta chain is from a study of T-cell memory formation after mild COVID-19. Study results and caveats: A subset of responding clones appeared in pre-infection memory, suggesting cross-reactive memory joined.

This clonotype was observed a few times. Its antigen is as yet unknown. TCRdb ran MiXCR on the 5' RACE reads and lists one entry per CDR3 protein. The table lists 100,000 or so distinct CDR3 sequences, approximately 12% of them singletons. V lost 7 bases to trimming and J lost 2 bases, with 13 bases between them. Germline-derived CDR1 and CDR2 are MNHNY and SVGAGI (reference sequence). The CDR3 runs 14 residues. The sequence was obtained from a man between 18 and 35 years old who had mild COVID-19 (a few samples of this study predate the infection). Cell type and time point are not known. The chain uses TRBV6-6 and TRBJ2-3; D not certain. The sequenced sample was PBMCs or a T cell subset sorted from them (not recorded which). CDR3 coding DNA: TGTGCCAGCACCCAAAACCGGGCCACAGATACGCAGTATTTT. Encoded protein: CASTQNRATDTQYF.